These 21 T cell receptor beta chains were all obtained from the same sample, sequenced in a study of cytomegalovirus exposure and HLA in healthy donors listed by TCRdb under 2017. The library was obtained by the immunoSEQ multiplex PCR assay. The multiplex PCR relied on a mix of 60 forward primers for TCR Vbeta segments and 13 reverse primers for TCR Jbeta segments. This is the immuneACCESS table as TCRdb keeps it, with only in-frame sequences that have V and J called. A part of the clones is gone; compared with another copy, unresolved V genes explain less than half, and the rest is unexplained. This sample gives 150,000 to 180,000 clones in total; around 72% of them show up just once. Under 1.5% of the sample is held by the ten biggest clonotypes. Material: PBMCs. Receptors originate from a man between 18 and 29 years old in good health and CMV-seronegative.

The chain combines TRBV19 with TRBJ1-3; maybe TRBD1 (6 bases). CDR1 LNHDA and CDR2 SQIVND come from the germline V gene (reference sequence). The ends were cut back, 6 bases at V and 2 bases at J, with 11 bases in the middle. This CDR3 contains 14 residues. CDR3 residues: CASRRKGAGNTIYF. CDR3 DNA sequence: TGTGCCAGTAGAAGAAAGGGGGCTGGAAACACCATATATTTT.

The rearrangement links TRBV14 to TRBJ2-7, with a weak D call TRBD2 (5 bases). V lost 1 base and J 6 bases, leaving 28 bases between the germline ends. The CDR3 is made up of 19 amino acids. Germline V lookup: CDR1 SGHDN, CDR2 FVKESK. The CDR3 loop is CASSQGSRRLRGRPLEQYF. CDR3 nucleotide sequence: TGTGCCAGCAGCCAAGGGTCCCGCCGGTTAAGAGGGCGGCCCCTCGAGCAGTACTTC.

The chain uses TRBV4-1 and TRBJ2-1; possible D gene TRBD1, 6 bases. Germline assignment: CDR1 MGHRA and CDR2 YSYEKL. V lost 4 bases, J lost 8 bases, and 15 bases lay in between. The CDR3 has 14 amino acids. CDR3 in DNA: TGCGCCAGCAGCCCTTCAACAGGGAACCATGAGCAGTTCTTC. It yields the protein CASSPSTGNHEQFF.

CDR3 in amino acids: CASSFETSSYNEQFF. CDR3 DNA: TGCGCCAGCAGCTTCGAAACATCCTCCTACAATGAGCAGTTCTTC. This chain uses TRBV5-1 with TRBJ2-1; D is ambiguous. V was shortened by 2 bases and J by 0 bases, with 9 bases between the two germline ends. Germline-derived CDR1 and CDR2 are SGHRS and YFSETQ. CDR3 length: 15 residues.

V usage is TRBV9 and J usage is TRBJ2-3; TRBD2 agrees at 10 bases. V was pared by 0 bases and J by 3 bases, with 1 base of the junction left unmatched. The CDR3 is 15 residues long. Germline V gives CDR1 SGDLS, CDR2 YYNGEE. The DNA for the CDR3 is TGTGCCAGCAGCGTAGGGGGACTAGCGACAGATACGCAGTATTTT. Translation gives CASSVGGLATDTQYF.

This clone came up a few times. J is TRBJ2-1 and V is TRBV6-5; 10 nucleotides line up with TRBD2. Germline V gene sequence: CDR1 MNHEY, CDR2 SVGAGI. V trimming: 8 bases; J trimming: 9 bases; junction bases outside the gene matches: 7. CDR3 length equals 13 residues. The CDR3 region has the DNA TGTGCCAGCGGGAGGCTAGCGGGAGTTGAGCAGTTCTTC. Its translation: CASGRLAGVEQFF.

This clone was recorded a few times. The chain uses TRBV10-1 and TRBJ2-7; 11 positions match TRBD2. CDR3 length: 14 amino acids. V gave up 0 bases and J gave up 6 bases; unmatched junction bases: 1. The germline CDR1 and CDR2 sequences are WNHNN and SYGVQD (reference sequence). CDR3 residues: CASSESLAGGEQYF. The CDR3 DNA is TGCGCCAGCAGTGAGTCTCTAGCGGGAGGCGAGCAGTACTTC.

This clone was counted between two and nine times. This rearrangement joins TRBV4-3 to TRBJ2-7; TRBD2 matches 9 bases. V lost 4 bases to trimming and J lost 3 bases; unmatched junction nucleotides: 4. This CDR3 contains 14 residues. Germline CDR1 LGHNA, CDR2 YSLEER. For the CDR3, the DNA is TGCGCCAGCAGCCCTAGCGGGGAGAGCTACGAGCAGTACTTC. As protein: CASSPSGESYEQYF.

Concerning this clone itself: Other DNA sequences in this sample translate to the same CDR3. The rearrangement links TRBV28 to TRBJ1-2, with D uncertain. The germline gives CDR1 MDHEN, CDR2 SYDVKM. The CDR3 has 14 residues. Deletions cut 3 bases from V and 3 bases from J, with 11 bases between. The DNA for the CDR3 is TGTGCCAGCAGTTTTTGGGTGGGAGACTATGGCTACACCTTC. It specifies CASSFWVGDYGYTF.

This chain connects TRBV4-3 to TRBJ2-5, with TRBD2 identical over 7 bases. The germline gives CDR1 LGHNA, CDR2 YSLEER. V was pared by 0 bases and J by 4 bases, with 8 bases of the junction left unmatched. This CDR3 is 16 amino acids long. The CDR3 loop reads CASSQDWGRAPETQYF. CDR3 DNA: TGCGCCAGCAGCCAAGACTGGGGGAGGGCCCCAGAGACCCAGTACTTC.

The chain links TRBV30 to TRBJ1-1; 8 bases are shared with TRBD1. Germline assignment: CDR1 GTSNPN and CDR2 SVGIG (reference sequence). CDR3 length equals 14 residues. The V gene end was trimmed by 7 bases and the J gene end by 1 base; junction bases not matched to a gene: 8. This CDR3 reads CASIHDRGNTEAFF. The CDR3 DNA reads TGTGCCTCCATACACGACAGGGGGAACACTGAAGCTTTCTTT. The full variable domain, with the rest looked up from reference TRBV30 and TRBJ1-1, is SQTIHQWPATLVQPVGSPLSLECTVEGTSNPNLYWYRQAAGRGLQLLFYSVGIGQISSEVPQNLSASRPQDRQFILSSKKLLLSDSGFYLCASIHDRGNTEAFFGQGTRLTVV.

The rearrangement links TRBV6-5 to TRBJ2-3; 10 nucleotides agree with TRBD2. From germline, CDR1 is MNHEY and CDR2 SVGAGI. The V segment lost 3 bases and the J segment 1 base; nucleotides outside the gene matches: 4. This CDR3 region has 16 residues. The CDR3 here is CASSYGAGGGTDTQYF. The CDR3 DNA is TGTGCCAGCAGTTATGGAGCGGGGGGGGGCACAGATACGCAGTATTTT.

This clone has a handful of counts. V usage is TRBV5-1 and J usage is TRBJ2-5; 10 bases agree with TRBD1. V was clipped by 3 bases and J by 5 bases; unmatched bases: 4. Germline V gene data show CDR1 as SGHRS and CDR2 as YFSETQ. There are 14 residues in the CDR3. The CDR3 sequence: CASSSGQGRETQYF. For the CDR3, the DNA is TGCGCCAGCAGCTCGGGACAGGGGAGGGAGACCCAGTACTTC.

The J gene is TRBJ2-7, the V gene TRBV9; 9 positions agree with TRBD2. V gave up 2 bases and J gave up 4 bases; unmatched junction bases: 4. This CDR3 is 14 amino acids long. The V gene's germline CDR1 is SGDLS and CDR2 YYNGEE. CDR3 sequence: CASSVSGRPYEQYF. As DNA, the CDR3 is TGTGCCAGCAGCGTCAGCGGGAGGCCGTACGAGCAGTACTTC. Full variable domain (rest looked up from reference TRBV9 and TRBJ2-7): DSGVTQTPKHLITATGQRVTLRCSPRSGDLSVYWYQQSLDQGLQFLIQYYNGEERAKGNILERFSAQQFPDLHSELNLSSLELGDSALYFCASSVSGRPYEQYFGPGTRLTVT.

The chain combines TRBV5-1 with TRBJ2-7, with D perhaps matching TRBD1 (5 bases). V lost 0 bases, J lost 5 bases, and 15 bases lay in between. This CDR3 region has 15 residues. Per germline, CDR1 SGHRS and CDR2 YFSETQ. The CDR3 coding sequence is TGCGCCAGCAGCTTGGGCCCAATGGGGCCCGACGAGCAGTACTTC. The encoded protein is CASSLGPMGPDEQYF.

The chain combines TRBV27 with TRBJ2-4; 8 nucleotides align to TRBD2. Losses at the gene ends were 3 bases for V and 3 bases for J; bases not matched to a gene: 1. The germline V gene encodes CDR1 MNHEY and CDR2 SMNVEV (reference sequence). This CDR3 spans 14 amino acids. The CDR3 DNA sequence: TGTGCCAGCAGTTTCGGGAGGGGCAAAAACATTCAGTACTTC. This gives the protein CASSFGRGKNIQYF.

The chain uses TRBV6-1 and TRBJ2-7, with D uncertain. CDR1 and CDR2 from the germline V gene are MNHNS and SASEGT. V was trimmed by 3 bases and J by 4 bases, leaving 7 bases between them. The CDR3 has 12 amino acids. This CDR3 reads CASSDNSYEQYF. The CDR3 DNA follows: TGTGCCAGCAGTGACAACTCATACGAGCAGTACTTC.

A word on this clone: One end of the junction varies from germline; a read error may be responsible. V is TRBV27 and J is TRBJ2-1, with 8 bases identical to TRBD2. Germline CDR1 MNHEY, CDR2 SMNVEV (reference sequence). The CDR3 has 17 residues. The CDR3 DNA reads TGTGCCAGCACTTTACTAGCGGACACGAGCTCCTACAATGAGCAGTTCTTC. Its protein product is CASTLLADTSSYNEQFF.

The V and J genes are TRBV5-6 and TRBJ1-4, with D perhaps TRBD1 (5 bases). Germline CDR1 and CDR2: SGHDT and YYEEEE. The CDR3 has 13 amino acids. V dropped 2 bases and J dropped 6 bases, with 8 bases sitting between them. CDR3 in DNA: TGTGCCAGCAGCTTCCAGGGATATGAAAAACTGTTTTTT. It codes for CASSFQGYEKLFF.

The chain couples TRBV5-4 to TRBJ2-7, with D perhaps TRBD1 (5 bases). This CDR3 contains 15 residues. The germline V and J ends were trimmed by 0 bases and 0 bases, with 10 bases remaining between them. Germline V gene sequence: CDR1 SGHNT, CDR2 YYREEE (reference sequence). The CDR3 sequence is CASSLDQGSSYEQYF. Here the CDR3 DNA reads TGTGCCAGCAGCTTGGATCAGGGCAGCTCCTACGAGCAGTACTTC.

The chain uses TRBV5-1 and TRBJ1-1, with TRBD1 as a possible D gene (5 bases). CDR3 length: 15 amino acids. Germline V gene data show CDR1 as SGHRS and CDR2 as YFSETQ. V was cut by 3 bases and J by 3 bases, with 15 bases left in between. CDR3 sequence reads: CASSSQGIGDTEAFF. CDR3 in DNA: TGCGCCAGCAGCTCCCAGGGAATAGGGGACACTGAAGCTTTCTTT.